This TCR beta chain was captured in a study of shared T cell receptors in the human thymus. Data came from immunoSEQ multiplex PCR; TCRdb stores just in-frame clones and leaves some out. Of hundreds of thousands of clones listed, roughly 88% are singletons. V was clipped by 3 bases and J by 5 bases, with 41 bases between them. The CDR3 consists of 23 residues. CDR1 MNHEY and CDR2 SMNVEV come from the germline V gene (reference sequence). These data also featured in a second study, about human thymus T cells. That work states: The sample donors, healthy Finnish infants, were having corrective surgery for congenital heart defects. Thymic material originated from resections removed in the course of corrective heart surgery. Thymic TCR repertoires of unrelated people reportedly overlapped highly.

The TCR sequence derives from a girl under three years old with a congenital heart defect. The chain has TRBV27 and TRBJ2-7; perhaps TRBD2 as D (7 bases). Sequenced sample: thymocytes. The CDR3, as DNA: TGTGCCAGCAGTTTTCTCGTACCAAGACCACAGGGCGAGGCCCGCCGGGGGGACCACGAGCAGTACTTC. Encoded protein: CASSFLVPRPQGEARRGDHEQYF.